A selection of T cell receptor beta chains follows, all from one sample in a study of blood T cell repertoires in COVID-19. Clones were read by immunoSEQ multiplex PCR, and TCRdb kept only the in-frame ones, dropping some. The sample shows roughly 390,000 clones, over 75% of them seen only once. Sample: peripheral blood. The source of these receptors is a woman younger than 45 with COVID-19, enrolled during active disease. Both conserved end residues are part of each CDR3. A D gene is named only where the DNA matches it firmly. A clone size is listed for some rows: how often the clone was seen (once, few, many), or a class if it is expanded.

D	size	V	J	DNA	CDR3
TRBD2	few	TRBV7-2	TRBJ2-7	TGTGCCAGCAGCGAGGGGCTAGCGGCCAACTACGAGCAGTACTTC	CASSEGLAANYEQYF
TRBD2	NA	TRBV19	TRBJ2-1	TGTGCCAGTAGTAGGACTAGCGGGAGGGCATACAATGAGCAGTTCTTC	CASSRTSGRAYNEQFF
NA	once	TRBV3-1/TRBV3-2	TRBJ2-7	TGTGCCAGCAGCCACGGGGGAGTCGAGCAGTACTTC	CASSHGGVEQYF
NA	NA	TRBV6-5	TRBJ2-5	TGTGCCACTAGGGAAGAGGGGGTAGGAGAGACCCAGTACTTC	CATREEGVGETQYF
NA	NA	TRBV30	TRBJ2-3	TGTGCCTGGAGTGTATCTGGGGACATCACAGATACGCAGTATTTT	CAWSVSGDITDTQYF
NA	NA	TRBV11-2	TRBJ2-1	TGTGCCAGCAGCTTAACCGCTTTAGCGCCCTACAATGAGCAGTTCTTC	CASSLTALAPYNEQFF
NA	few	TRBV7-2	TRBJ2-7	TGTGCCAGCATACAAGGGGGAGGGAGCGGTACCTACGAGCAGTACTTC	CASIQGGGSGTYEQYF
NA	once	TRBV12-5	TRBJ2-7	TGTGCTAGTGGTTTCCTCCTAACAATGGAGGAGATCGAGCAGTACTTC	CASGFLLTMEEIEQYF
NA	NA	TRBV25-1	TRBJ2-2	TGTGCCAGCAGTGAATCGGGTAGCGGTGGCCGGGAGCTGTTTTTT	CASSESGSGGRELFF
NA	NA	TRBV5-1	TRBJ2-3	TGCGCCAGCAGCTTGCGAGGCGGACTAATCACAGATACGCAGTATTTT	CASSLRGGLITDTQYF
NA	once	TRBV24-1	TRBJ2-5	TGTGCCACCAGTGATTCAGGGTTGGAGACCCAGTACTTC	CATSDSGLETQYF
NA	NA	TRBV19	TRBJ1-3	TGTGCCAGCTCACAGGGTGTGGGAAACACCATATATTTT	CASSQGVGNTIYF
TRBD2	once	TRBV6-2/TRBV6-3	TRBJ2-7	TGTGCCAGCAGTTATGGACTAGCGGGGCCCTACGAGCAGTACTTC	CASSYGLAGPYEQYF
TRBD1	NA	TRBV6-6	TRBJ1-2	TGTGCCAGCAGTTACACCCCGACAGGGTTCTATGGCTACACCTTC	CASSYTPTGFYGYTF
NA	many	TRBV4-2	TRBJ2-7	TGTGCCAGCAGCCAAGATTGGGAGAGCTCCTACGAGCAGTACTTC	CASSQDWESSYEQYF
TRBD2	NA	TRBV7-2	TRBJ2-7	TGTGCCAGCAGCTTAATCAGCGGGAGGGCCCGGGAGCAGTACTTC	CASSLISGRAREQYF
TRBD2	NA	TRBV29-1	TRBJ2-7	TGCAGCGTCGTCTCCACGGGGGGAATGCGGTACTTC	CSVVSTGGMRYF
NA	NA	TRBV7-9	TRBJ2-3	TGTGCCAGCAGCCCCATTCAAAATACGCAGTATTTT	CASSPIQNTQYF
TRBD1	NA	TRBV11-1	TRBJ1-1	TGTGCCAGCAGCTCCCCAGGACAGGGGGAAGGTGCTTTCTTT	CASSSPGQGEGAFF
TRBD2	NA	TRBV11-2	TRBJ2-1	TGTGCCAGCAGCTTAGGGACTAGAAACCATGAGCAGTTCTTC	CASSLGTRNHEQFF
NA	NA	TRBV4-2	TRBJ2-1	TGTGCCAGCAGCCAAGATAGGAGGCCATTTGAGCAGTTCTTC	CASSQDRRPFEQFF
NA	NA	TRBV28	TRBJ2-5	TGTGCCAGCAGGGACACCACCCAAGAGACCCAGTACTTC	CASRDTTQETQYF
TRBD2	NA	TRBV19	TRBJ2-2	TGTGCCAGTAGTATGGGACTAGCGGGCCCCGGGGAGCTGTTTTTT	CASSMGLAGPGELFF
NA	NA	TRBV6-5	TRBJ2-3	TGTGCCAGCAGTTATTCAGGGGTGCGGGGGGATACGCAGTATTTT	CASSYSGVRGDTQYF
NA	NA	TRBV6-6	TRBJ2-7	TGTGCCAGCAGTAATTCCCGACAGGCCACCTACGAGCAGTACTTC	CASSNSRQATYEQYF
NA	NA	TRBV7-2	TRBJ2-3	TGTGCCAGCAGCTTAGCGTACAGGGCTACGCAGTATTTT	CASSLAYRATQYF
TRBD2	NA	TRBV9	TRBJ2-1	TGTGCCAGCACCTATCTACCGGGACTAGCGGACAATGAGCAGTTCTTC	CASTYLPGLADNEQFF
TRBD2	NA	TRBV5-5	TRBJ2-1	TGTGCCAGCAGCCCGGGGACTAGCGGGTACAATGAGCAGTTCTTC	CASSPGTSGYNEQFF
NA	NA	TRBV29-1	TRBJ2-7	TGCAGCGTTGAAATACAGAACTCCTACGAGCAGTACTTC	CSVEIQNSYEQYF
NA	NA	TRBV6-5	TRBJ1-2	TGTGCCAGCAGTCCCGACAGGCGCTATGGCTACACCTTC	CASSPDRRYGYTF
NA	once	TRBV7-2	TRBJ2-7	TGTGCCAGCACCCAACCCGGACAGAACTACGAGCAGTACTTC	CASTQPGQNYEQYF
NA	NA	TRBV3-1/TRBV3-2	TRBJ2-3	TGTGCCAGCAGCCGGGACTGGTCCGGAGATACGCAGTATTTT	CASSRDWSGDTQYF
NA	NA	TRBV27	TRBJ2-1	TGTGCCAGCCGTACCCGCGGCAATGAGCAGTTCTTC	CASRTRGNEQFF
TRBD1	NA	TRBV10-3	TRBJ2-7	TGTGCCATCTCCCCGGGACAGGGGACTTCCTACGAGCAGTACTTC	CAISPGQGTSYEQYF
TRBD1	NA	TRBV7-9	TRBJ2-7	TGTGCCACCACGGGACAGGACCTCTACGAGCAGTACTTC	CATTGQDLYEQYF
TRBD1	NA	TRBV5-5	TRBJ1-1	TGTGCCAGCAGCTCCGGGACAGGGGGTCGGGACACTGAAGCTTTCTTT	CASSSGTGGRDTEAFF
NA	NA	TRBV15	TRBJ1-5	TGTGCCACCAGCAGAGATCGGGGGGTTCTTCAGCCCCAGCATTTT	CATSRDRGVLQPQHF
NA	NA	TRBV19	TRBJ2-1	TGTGCCAGTAGTCCCAGATCGACTGTTCCCTACAATGAGCAGTTCTTC	CASSPRSTVPYNEQFF
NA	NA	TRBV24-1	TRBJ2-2	TGTGCCACCAGTGAACGGGATCCTCGAGGCACCGGGGAGCTGTTTTTT	CATSERDPRGTGELFF
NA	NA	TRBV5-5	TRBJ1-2	TGTGCCAGCAGAAACCAGGGTTGGGGTGGCTACACCTTC	CASRNQGWGGYTF
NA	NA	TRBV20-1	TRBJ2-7	TGCAGTGCTAGTCGCCTACCCTTGGAGCAGTACTTC	CSASRLPLEQYF
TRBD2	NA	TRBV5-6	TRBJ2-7	TGTGCCAGCAGCTGGGGACTAGCGGGAGTGGACGAGCAGTACTTC	CASSWGLAGVDEQYF
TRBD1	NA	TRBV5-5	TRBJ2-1	TGTGCCAGCAGCTTATCCCCGGGACAGGGCCACAATGAGCAGTTCTTC	CASSLSPGQGHNEQFF
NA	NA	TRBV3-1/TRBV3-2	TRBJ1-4	TGTGCCAGCAGCCCAAGGGGGTCTAATGAAAAACTGTTTTTT	CASSPRGSNEKLFF
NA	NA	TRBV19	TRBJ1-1	TGTGCCACCTCCCATTGGGGGGACACTGAAGCTTTCTTT	CATSHWGDTEAFF
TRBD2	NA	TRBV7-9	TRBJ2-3	TGTGCCAGCAGCTTAGCGCTAGCGGGAGGGTTTGCAGATACGCAGTATTTT	CASSLALAGGFADTQYF
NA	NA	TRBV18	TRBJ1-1	TGTGCCAGCTCACCGGGCGCAGGAACCCTGAACACTGAAGCTTTCTTT	CASSPGAGTLNTEAFF
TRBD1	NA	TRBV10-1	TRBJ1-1	TGCGCCAGCAGTGAGTCCAGGGGGGCGCTCACTGAAGCTTTCTTT	CASSESRGALTEAFF